This paragraph covers one T cell receptor (beta chain) sequence. Its specific antigen is unknown. Per-nucleotide qualities are absent, and no much larger clonotype sits a single base away. Other nucleotide sequences from this sample produce the same CDR3. Taken from the germline V gene, the CDR1 and CDR2 loops are SGHTA and FQGNSA. The cysteine opens and the phenylalanine closes a CDR3 of 14 amino acids. Kept here is only the CDR3 DNA, which spans 42 bases and is read in frame from base 1. The germline V and J ends show losses of 5 bases and 5 bases respectively, and no gene match explains 4 bases of the junction. The record originates from a study of shared clonotypes between healthy human individuals (dated by TCRdb to 2020 to 2021). Regarding the study in general: The cohort comprised two women and a few men aged 18 to 49 years. For each donor, three plates each were used for CD4 naive and CD4 memory, two plates were used for CD8 naive, and one plate was used for CD8 memory. The study deeply sequenced blood TCR repertoires of five healthy adults to estimate repertoire size and the extent of clonotype sharing between individuals. Libraries were prepared and TCR repertoires were sequenced by different laboratories using diverse techniques, in order to increase sequencing depth and limit assay-specific biases. Leukapheresis yielded between about 0.85 and 10 billion PBMCs per donor.

TCR CDR3 regions were amplified from genomic DNA by multiplex PCR using the deep immunoSEQ assay. Genomic DNA extracted from each cell subset was distributed evenly over all wells of several immunoSEQ 96-well plates, and each plate served as one replicate. For sorted subsets, each replicate PCR was loaded with approximately 190 ng genomic DNA, equivalent to 25,000 to 35,000 T cell genomes. Purified libraries were measured with a Qubit 3.0 fluorometer, size-checked on a Bioanalyzer 2100, and measured again with the KAPA Library Quantification kit. A separate single-read 150-cycle Illumina NextSeq 550 flow cell was used to sequence each immunoSEQ 96-well plate. Under the source paper's analysis protocol: Because the immunoSEQ output held only junctional sequences and lacked quality scores, the filtering could not match the filtering applied to full-length reads. To assign V/J genes and CDR3, sequences were annotated using PyIR, a Python wrapper for IgBLAST v1.9, with IMGT germline references. Reads were filtered out if the reads had weak V/J assignments (E-value above 1e-6), no CDR3, stop codons, out-of-frame junctions, or ambiguous translated residues. A V3J clonotype was defined by an identical inferred V gene, J gene, and CDR3 amino acid sequence. The percentage overlap between two repertoires was calculated by dividing the number of shared unique clonotypes by the size of the smaller repertoire. Richness of each repertoire was evaluated using RTK rarefaction, the Chao1 estimator, and Recon v2.1 estimates of unobserved clonotypes. OLGA was used to compute generation probabilities for all TCRbeta clonotypes that the gDNA method yielded from a handful of donors. Imported from immuneACCESS, the table was reduced by TCRdb to in-frame sequences with V and J called. These copies leave out some clones; in studies compared against another copy, an unresolved V gene accounts for under half, and the cause of the remainder is not known. Clone size and the V and J calls come from that table; the DNA yielded D and trimming. This sample comprises under 1,100,000 clones, about 84% of them detected only once. Of the sample, 0.55% to 0.7% falls within the top ten clones.

The donors were healthy, HIV-negative adults who had no recently reported acute infections or vaccinations. All donors were Caucasian adults living in Nashville, Tennessee, USA. CD4+ T cells were enriched by magnetic negative selection; naive cells were then positively selected on CD45RA, and the negative fraction formed the memory subset. Blood was collected by leukapheresis, and PBMCs were isolated by Ficoll-Histopaque density gradient centrifugation and then cryopreserved in liquid nitrogen vapor phase. Analytical flow cytometry was used to check the purity and quantity of every magnetically sorted T cell population. Genomic DNA was isolated from each sorted fraction and quantified by UV absorbance on a Nanodrop 2000c. The study at large found these results: Sharing across a few donors was observed for about 4.8% of naive CD4, over 3% of naive CD8, roughly 2.3% of memory CD4, and roughly 0.43% of memory CD8 clonotypes. Sampling was restricted to blood, and TCR repertoires in tissues likely differ from the TCR repertoires found in blood. Larger estimated clonotype richness was generally found for naive subsets than for memory subsets. Incomplete sequencing was indicated by rarefaction of sorted-subset datasets, despite the large sequencing depth. Because the study included a small number of donors, the genetic and exposure-history diversity represented was limited. Higher generation probabilities were observed for clonotypes shared by all four sorted-subset donors than for non-shared clonotypes. Based on pairwise subsampling, the degree of clonotype sharing among donors was expected to be affected by sequencing depth.

The chain couples TRBV7-2 to TRBJ1-5; TRBD1 fits 9 bases in the junction. This receptor was taken from a man aged 18 to 35 in good health. Some clones in this sample may be carry-over from other donors' samples. Sequencing used memory CD4+ T cells from PBMCs. The sample's cell subset or site label, decoded: CD45RA-negative fraction. The DNA reads as follows: TGTGCCAGCAGCCCGAGGACAGGGGATCAGCCCCAGCATTTT. It is translated as CASSPRTGDQPQHF.